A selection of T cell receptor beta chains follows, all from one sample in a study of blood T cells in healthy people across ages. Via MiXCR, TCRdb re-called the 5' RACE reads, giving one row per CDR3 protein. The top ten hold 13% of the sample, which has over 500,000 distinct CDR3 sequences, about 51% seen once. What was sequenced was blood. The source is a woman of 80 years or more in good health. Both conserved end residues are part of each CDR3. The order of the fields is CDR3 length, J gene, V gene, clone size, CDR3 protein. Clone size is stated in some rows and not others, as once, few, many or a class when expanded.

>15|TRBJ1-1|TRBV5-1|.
CASSLAAGSDTEAFF
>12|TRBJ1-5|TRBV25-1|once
CASSDKGGPQHF
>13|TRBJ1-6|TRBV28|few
CASSFRGDSPLHF
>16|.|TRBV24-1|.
CATSDPGQGRYNEQYF
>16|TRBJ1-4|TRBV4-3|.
CASSQDATGRDEKLFF
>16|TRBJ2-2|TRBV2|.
CASSPSSRGNTGELFF
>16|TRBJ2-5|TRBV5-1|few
CASSLEAGEPTETQYF
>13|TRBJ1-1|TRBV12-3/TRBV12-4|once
CASNEIRNTEAFF
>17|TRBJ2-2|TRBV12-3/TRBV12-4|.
CASSSPQRGANTGELFF
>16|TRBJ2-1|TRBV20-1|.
CSARLGSGSLRHEQFF
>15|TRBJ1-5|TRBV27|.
CASSLSVYSNQPQHF
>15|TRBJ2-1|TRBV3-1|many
CASSQGGTGTGEQFF
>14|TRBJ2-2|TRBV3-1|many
CASSQGTATGELFF
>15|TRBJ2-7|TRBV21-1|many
CASSKSPLTRYEQYF
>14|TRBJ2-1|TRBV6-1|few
CASSEAVRRGWRFF
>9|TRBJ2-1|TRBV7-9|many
CAYGNEQFF
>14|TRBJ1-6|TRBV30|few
CAWSAISYNSPLHF
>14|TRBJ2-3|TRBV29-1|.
CSVRGTTGTDTQYF
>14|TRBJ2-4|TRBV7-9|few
CASSRTLAKNIQYF
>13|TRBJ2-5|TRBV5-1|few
CASSFTPDAAQYF